This T cell receptor beta chain was identified in a study of PD-1 blockade in classical Hodgkin lymphoma. A remark on this clone: The antigen is unknown.

The V end was cut by 6 bases, the J end by 9 bases, with 18 bases between. Germline assignment: CDR1 SQVTM and CDR2 ANQGSEA. The CDR3 is 12 residues long. Repertoires were generated with immunoSEQ multiplex PCR, while TCRdb's copy carries only in-frame clones and drops some. This sample has tens of thousands of clones, with 65% to 75% found just once. Regarding the study as a whole: Diversity similar to that of newly diagnosed patients was seen at baseline in complete responders. Newly diagnosed patients had baseline TCR diversity that was reportedly lower than that of healthy donors.

The patients all showed relapse after autologous stem cell transplantation, while their brentuximab vedotin exposure varied. The TCR originated in a human donor with classical Hodgkin lymphoma. Sequenced here: peripheral blood mononuclear cells (PBMCs), sampled before the second cycle of nivolumab. The chain carries TRBV29-1 and TRBJ2-7; a possible D gene is TRBD1 (5 bases). The CDR3, as DNA: TGCAGCGTGAGCGATGGGGCTACGGCGCAGTACTTC. Translation: CSVSDGATAQYF.